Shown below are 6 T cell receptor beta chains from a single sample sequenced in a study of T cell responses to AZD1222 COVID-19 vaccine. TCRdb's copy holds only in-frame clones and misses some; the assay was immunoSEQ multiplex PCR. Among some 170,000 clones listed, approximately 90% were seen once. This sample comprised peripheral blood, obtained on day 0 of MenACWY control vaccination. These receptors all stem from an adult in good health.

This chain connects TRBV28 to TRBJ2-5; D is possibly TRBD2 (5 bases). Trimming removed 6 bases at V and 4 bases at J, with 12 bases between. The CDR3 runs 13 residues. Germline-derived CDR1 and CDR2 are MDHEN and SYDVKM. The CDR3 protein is CASSIPSGETQYF. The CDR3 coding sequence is TGTGCCAGCAGCATCCCGAGCGGAGAGACCCAGTACTTC.

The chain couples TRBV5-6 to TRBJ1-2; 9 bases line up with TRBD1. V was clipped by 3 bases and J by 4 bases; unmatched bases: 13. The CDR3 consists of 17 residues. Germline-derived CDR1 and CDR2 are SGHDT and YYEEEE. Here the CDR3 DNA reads TGTGCCAGCAGCTCGGTACAGGGGGCGCGAGTCATCTATGGCTACACCTTC. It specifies CASSSVQGARVIYGYTF.

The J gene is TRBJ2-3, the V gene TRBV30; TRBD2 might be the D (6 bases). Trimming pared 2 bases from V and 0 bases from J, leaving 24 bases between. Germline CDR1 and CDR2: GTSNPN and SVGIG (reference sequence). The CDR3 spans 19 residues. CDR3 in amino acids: CAWSQVPGGIGFSTDTQYF. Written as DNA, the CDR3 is TGTGCCTGGAGTCAGGTGCCAGGCGGGATTGGGTTTAGCACAGATACGCAGTATTTT.

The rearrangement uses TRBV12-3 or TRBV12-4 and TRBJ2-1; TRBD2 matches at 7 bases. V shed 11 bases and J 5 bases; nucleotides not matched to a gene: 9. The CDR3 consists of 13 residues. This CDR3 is CALGGYTDNEQFF. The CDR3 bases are TGTGCCCTGGGGGGGTATACCGACAATGAGCAGTTCTTC.

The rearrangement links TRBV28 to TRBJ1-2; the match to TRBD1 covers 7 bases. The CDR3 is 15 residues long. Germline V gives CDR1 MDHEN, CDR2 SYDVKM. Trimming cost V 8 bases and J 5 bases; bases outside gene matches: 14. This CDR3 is CASSSGTAFPYGYTF. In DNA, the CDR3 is TGTGCCAGCTCCTCCGGGACAGCTTTTCCATATGGCTACACCTTC.

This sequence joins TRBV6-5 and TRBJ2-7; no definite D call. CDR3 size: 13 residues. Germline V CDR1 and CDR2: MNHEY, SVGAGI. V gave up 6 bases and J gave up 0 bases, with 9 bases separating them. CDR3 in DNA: TGTGCCAGCAGGAGGACGGACTCCTACGAGCAGTACTTC. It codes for CASRRTDSYEQYF.